A single sample gave rise to the 24 T cell receptor beta chains below, sequenced in a study of T-cell memory formation after mild COVID-19. TCRdb re-derived calls from the 5' RACE reads in MiXCR, one entry per CDR3 protein. The table has about 350,000 distinct CDR3 sequences, approximately 27% seen once; the top ten hold approximately 13%. Sequenced material: PBMCs or a T cell subset sorted from them (not recorded which). These receptor sequences come from an adult woman who had mild COVID-19 (a few samples of this study predate the infection). Cell type and time point are not known.

This clonotype was counted at least ten times. The chain joins TRBV4-2 to TRBJ2-1, with 14 positions matching TRBD2. The V segment lost 2 bases and the J segment 8 bases; nucleotides outside the gene matches: 5. This CDR3 has 16 residues. Germline CDR1 reads LGHNA; CDR2 reads YNFKEQ. The CDR3 bases are TGTGCCAGCAGCCAATCCGGGACTAGCGGGAGCGATGAGCAGTTCTTC. It yields the protein CASSQSGTSGSDEQFF.

CDR3 residues: CASSWSRDRGDTQYF. Here the CDR3 DNA reads TGTGCCAGCAGTTGGTCCCGGGACAGGGGTGATACGCAGTATTTT. The V and J genes are TRBV12-3 or TRBV12-4 and TRBJ2-3, with 10 bases that match TRBD1. The CDR3 consists of 15 residues. The trim removed 4 bases at V and 6 bases at J, leaving 7 bases unmatched.

The V and J genes are TRBV12-3 or TRBV12-4 and TRBJ2-5; 10 bases are a match to TRBD2. The CDR3 sequence is 15 residues long. V shed 7 bases and J 4 bases; nucleotides not matched to a gene: 9. In DNA form, the CDR3 reads TGTGCCAGCAAACTGGAGCTAGCGGGAGCAGAGACCCAGTACTTC. It yields the protein CASKLELAGAETQYF.

This clonotype has more than one count but fewer than ten. V usage is TRBV12-3 or TRBV12-4 and J usage is TRBJ2-7, with 7 bases aligning to TRBD2. The CDR3 is made up of 14 amino acids. Unmatched junction bases numbered 1, after V lost 0 bases and J lost 2 bases. The CDR3 loop is CASSLAGLAYEQYF. The CDR3 DNA reads TGTGCCAGCAGTTTAGCTGGACTAGCCTACGAGCAGTACTTC.

V is TRBV19 and J is TRBJ2-7, with D perhaps assigned TRBD1 or TRBD2 (5 bases each). The V end was cut by 1 base, the J end by 2 bases, with 12 bases between. The CDR3 spans 15 residues. Germline-derived CDR1 and CDR2 are LNHDA and SQIVND (reference sequence). This CDR3 reads CASSIVGGLTYEQYF. CDR3 coding DNA: TGTGCCAGTAGTATAGTTGGGGGATTAACCTACGAGCAGTACTTC.

The rearrangement links TRBV12-3 or TRBV12-4 to TRBJ2-1; 13 nucleotides line up with TRBD2. The CDR3 totals 15 residues. V trimming: 7 bases; J trimming: 4 bases; junction bases outside the gene matches: 4. DNA for the CDR3: TGTGCCAGCACTTCGACTAGCGGGGGGTACAATGAGCAGTTCTTC. It codes for CASTSTSGGYNEQFF.

The rearrangement uses TRBV7-9 and TRBJ2-6; D gene unclear. Germline CDR1 and CDR2: SEHNR and FQNEAQ (reference sequence). With 5 bases removed from V and 5 bases from J, the gap between germline ends came to 7 bases. The CDR3 loop spans 13 amino acids. The CDR3 reads CASSNVRANVLTF. The CDR3 DNA reads TGTGCCAGCAGCAATGTCCGGGCCAACGTCCTGACTTTC.

This chain joins TRBV3-1 and TRBJ2-4; 10 bases line up with TRBD2. Germline V gene lookup returns CDR1 LGHDT and CDR2 YNNKEL (reference sequence). The CDR3 spans 15 residues. J gave up 4 bases and V 1 base, and 1 base lay outside the gene matches. CDR3 in DNA: TGTGCCAGCAGCCAAGCTAGCGGGAGAAAAAACATTCAGTACTTC. Protein: CASSQASGRKNIQYF.

This clonotype has a count of ten or more. This chain links TRBV20-1 with TRBJ2-1; either TRBD1 or TRBD2 may fit D (6 bases each). The V gene's germline CDR1 is DFQATT and CDR2 SNEGSKA (reference sequence). The CDR3 has 15 residues. The V end lost 6 bases, the J end lost 5 bases, and 20 bases lay between the germline ends. CDR3 bases: TGCAGTGCCGCAGAGGTGGGGGGCACTCACAATGAGCAGTTCTTC. This codes for CSAAEVGGTHNEQFF.

This clonotype has just a few counts. The chain recombines TRBV5-1 with TRBJ2-7; TRBD1 agrees at 7 bases. V lost 3 bases and J lost 3; bases outside the gene matches: 6. The CDR3 loop spans 14 amino acids. The germline gives CDR1 SGHRS, CDR2 YFSETQ. CDR3 protein: CASSSQGQLYEQYF. CDR3 coding DNA: TGCGCCAGCAGCTCCCAGGGACAGCTCTACGAGCAGTACTTC.

This clonotype was detected a few times. This chain connects TRBV4-2 to TRBJ2-1, with 11 bases fitting TRBD1. CDR1 and CDR2 (germline): LGHNA, YNFKEQ. This CDR3 contains 16 residues. The V and J ends lost 0 bases and 3 bases, in that order; junction bases with no gene match: 1. CDR3 residues: CASSQDGTGGYNEQFF. CDR3 DNA: TGTGCCAGCAGCCAAGATGGGACAGGGGGCTACAATGAGCAGTTCTTC.

Only a few counts were recorded for this clonotype. V usage is TRBV10-3 and J usage is TRBJ1-2; D is unclear. The CDR3 totals 13 residues. Germline CDR1 is ENHRY and CDR2 is SYGVKD. With 2 bases removed from V and 3 bases from J, the gap between germline ends came to 7 bases. In DNA form, the CDR3 reads TGTGCCATCAGTGAGAACGGACACTATGGCTACACCTTC. Its protein product is CAISENGHYGYTF.

This clonotype was seen only a few times. CDR3 residues: CASSPRDTPYEQYF. In nucleotides, the CDR3 is TGTGCCAGCAGCCCCCGGGACACCCCCTACGAGCAGTACTTC. V and J are TRBV7-8 and TRBJ2-7; perhaps TRBD1 as D (6 bases). CDR1 is SGHVS, CDR2 FQNEAQ, per germline. The length of the CDR3 is 14 residues. V lost 5 bases to trimming and J lost 2 bases, with 13 bases between them.

In this sample, this clonotype turned up a few times. This chain links TRBV7-9 with TRBJ1-5, with D unresolved. V lost 5 bases and J lost 4, with 12 bases in between. Germline V gene sequence: CDR1 SEHNR, CDR2 FQNEAQ (reference sequence). This CDR3 region has 14 residues. CDR3 residues: CASSSREFNQPQHF. Written as DNA, the CDR3 is TGTGCCAGCAGCAGCCGGGAGTTTAATCAGCCCCAGCATTTT. Together with reference TRBV7-9 and TRBJ1-5, the CDR3 gives the full variable domain: DTGVSQNPRHKITKRGQNVTFRCDPISEHNRLYWYRQTLGQGPEFLTYFQNEAQLEKSRLLSDRFSAERPKGSFSTLEIQRTEQGDSAMYLCASSSREFNQPQHFGDGTRLSIL.

The V gene is TRBV18, the J gene TRBJ1-4; D is ambiguous. From germline, CDR1 is KGHSH and CDR2 LQKENI. This CDR3 contains 17 residues. Deletions cut 2 bases from V and 0 bases from J, with 13 bases between. CDR3 sequence: CASSPSIRSATNEKLFF. The DNA of the CDR3 is TGTGCCAGCTCACCAAGCATCCGTTCGGCAACTAATGAAAAACTGTTTTTT.

A few counts support this clonotype. Written as DNA, the CDR3 is TGTGCCAGCAGACAAAACATACAAGGACTAGCGGCAGATACGCAGTATTTT. Its translation: CASRQNIQGLAADTQYF. J is TRBJ2-3 and V is TRBV6-5, with 10 positions matching TRBD2. The trim removed 6 bases at V and 4 bases at J, leaving 13 bases unmatched. CDR1 and CDR2 from the germline V gene are MNHEY and SVGAGI. The CDR3 has 17 residues.

The genes are TRBV12-3 or TRBV12-4 and TRBJ2-5; a possible D gene is TRBD1 (6 bases). This CDR3 has 14 amino acids. Trimming took 3 bases from V and 4 from J, leaving 12 bases between them. The CDR3 coding sequence is TGTGCCAGCAGTTTGCCCGCCAGGGGAGAGACCCAGTACTTC. It encodes CASSLPARGETQYF.

CDR3 protein: CASSYVQGGSYNSPLHF. In DNA form, the CDR3 reads TGTGCCAGCAGTTACGTTCAGGGCGGCTCCTATAATTCACCCCTCCACTTT. The chain employs TRBV6-5 and TRBJ1-6, with D possibly matching TRBD1 (5 bases). Germline V CDR1 and CDR2: MNHEY, SVGAGI. The CDR3 is 17 amino acids. Between the trimmed V and J ends, which lost 2 bases and 0 bases, there was a span of 11 bases.

Concerning this clonotype: At one end, the junction sequence differs from germline, possibly due to a read error. The chain carries TRBV20-1 and TRBJ2-7, with TRBD1 matching 8 bases. This CDR3 is built from 14 residues. Germline CDR1 and CDR2: DFQATT and SNEGSKA (reference sequence). For the CDR3, the DNA is TGCAGTGTCTGCTGCAGGGGGCCTTCCTCCGAGCAGTACTTC. This encodes CSVCCRGPSSEQYF.

A few counts support this clonotype. The genes are TRBV6-2 or TRBV6-3 and TRBJ1-1; 11 bases are shared with TRBD1. The germline gives CDR1 MNHEY, CDR2 SVGEGT. V lost 6 bases to trimming and J lost 1 base; unmatched junction nucleotides: 7. The CDR3 is 16 amino acids. The CDR3 nucleotides read TGTGCCAGCAGCATCGGACAGGGGGCGCGGAACACTGAAGCTTTCTTT. It translates to CASSIGQGARNTEAFF.

The gene calls are TRBV7-9 and TRBJ2-5; D is perhaps TRBD2 (6 bases). V was shortened by 4 bases and J by 7 bases, with 13 bases between the two germline ends. Germline lookup yields CDR1 SEHNR and CDR2 FQNEAQ (reference sequence). The CDR3 covers 13 residues. The CDR3 protein is CASSSARESTQYF. The CDR3 DNA reads as TGTGCCAGCAGCTCCGCCCGGGAGTCGACCCAGTACTTC. The full variable domain, in which reference TRBV7-9 and TRBJ2-5 provide the parts outside the CDR3, is DTGVSQNPRHKITKRGQNVTFRCDPISEHNRLYWYRQTLGQGPEFLTYFQNEAQLEKSRLLSDRFSAERPKGSFSTLEIQRTEQGDSAMYLCASSSARESTQYFGPGTRLLVL.

This clonotype was observed a handful of times. The J gene is TRBJ2-2, the V gene TRBV7-2, with D maybe TRBD2 (5 bases). The V end was cut by 4 bases, the J end by 5 bases, with 8 bases between. Germline assignment: CDR1 SGHTA and CDR2 FQGNSA. The CDR3 has 13 residues. This CDR3 reads CASSSGITGELFF. CDR3 sequence (DNA): TGTGCCAGCAGCTCCGGGATAACCGGGGAGCTGTTTTTT.

V usage is TRBV9 and J usage is TRBJ1-1; D ambiguous. The V and J ends lost 0 bases and 1 base respectively, with 4 bases between them. The CDR3 covers 13 residues. The germline gives CDR1 SGDLS, CDR2 YYNGEE. DNA for the CDR3: TGTGCCAGCAGCGTAGACACGAACACTGAAGCTTTCTTT. Protein product: CASSVDTNTEAFF.

J is TRBJ1-3 and V is TRBV7-9; 8 bases fit TRBD1. In germline, CDR1 is SEHNR, CDR2 FQNEAQ (reference sequence). The CDR3 totals 19 residues. The V and J ends lost 7 bases and 0 bases, in that order; junction bases with no gene match: 17. The CDR3 sequence is CASTITTQRDRRSGNTIYF. CDR3 coding DNA: TGTGCCAGCACCATAACTACCCAGAGGGACAGGCGCTCTGGAAACACCATATATTTT. Based on the CDR3 plus reference TRBV7-9 and TRBJ1-3, the full variable domain is DTGVSQNPRHKITKRGQNVTFRCDPISEHNRLYWYRQTLGQGPEFLTYFQNEAQLEKSRLLSDRFSAERPKGSFSTLEIQRTEQGDSAMYLCASTITTQRDRRSGNTIYFGEGSWLTVV.